This TCR beta chain was observed in a study of identical twins. Overall study findings and caveats: Less excess twin sharing appeared in beta out-of-frame sequences. The models systematically underestimated how much out-of-frame TCR alpha was shared in monozygotic twins. The study drew conclusions from cross-sectional statistical analysis, not from following the same donors.

The authors used template switching to add a universal primer site and gave cDNA unique molecular identifiers. TCRdb re-derived calls from the 5' RACE reads in MiXCR, one entry per CDR3 protein. Among over 250,000 distinct CDR3 sequences listed, roughly 10% were seen once. This clonotype was recorded at least ten times. Its antigen remains unknown. Another study also made use of these data, one on yellow fever vaccine responses in identical twins.

The specimen was CD8+ T cells sorted from blood. This sequence was found in a woman between 18 and 29 years old in good health.

This CDR3 is CSGQWVEQFF. CDR3 DNA: TGCAGCGGCCAGTGGGTTGAGCAGTTCTTC. J is TRBJ2-1 and V is TRBV29-1; no reliable D call. The CDR3 is 10 amino acids. Deletions cut 7 bases from V and 9 bases from J, with 10 bases between. Germline lookup yields CDR1 SQVTM and CDR2 ANQGSEA.